A selection of T cell receptor beta chains follows, all from one sample in a study of a mutant IDH1 vaccine in newly diagnosed glioma. Profiling relied on immunoSEQ multiplex PCR, and the TCRdb table lists in-frame clones only, not all of them. This table holds roughly 130,000 clones, around 77% found once. Their antigens are not known. The sample in question was PBMCs, obtained from a glioma patient whose treatment included an IDH1 peptide vaccine. All receptors come from a man aged 40-55 years with glioma. CDR3s include the opening cysteine and the closing phenylalanine or tryptophan. A D gene is named only where the DNA matches it firmly.

d_call: TRBD1
j_call: TRBJ1-5
v_call: TRBV10-2
cdr3_aa: CASSKDRSQPQHF

d_call: TRBD1
j_call: TRBJ2-3
v_call: TRBV18
cdr3_aa: CASSPQTGGADTQYF

d_call: -
j_call: TRBJ1-2
v_call: TRBV6-6
cdr3_aa: CASTETENYGYTF

d_call: -
j_call: TRBJ1-5
v_call: TRBV7-9
cdr3_aa: CASSSPGRRNQPQHF

d_call: -
j_call: TRBJ1-2
v_call: TRBV27
cdr3_aa: CASSRIGFLPDGYTF

d_call: TRBD2
j_call: TRBJ2-1
v_call: TRBV19
cdr3_aa: CASSTGTSGSNEQFF

d_call: -
j_call: TRBJ1-2
v_call: TRBV7-9
cdr3_aa: CASSLNFGAHYGYTF

d_call: -
j_call: TRBJ2-5
v_call: TRBV19
cdr3_aa: CASSMSASETQYF

d_call: TRBD1
j_call: TRBJ1-4
v_call: TRBV5-6
cdr3_aa: CASSFGQGAGKLFF

d_call: -
j_call: TRBJ1-3
v_call: TRBV7-2
cdr3_aa: CASSSGNTIYF

d_call: -
j_call: TRBJ1-4
v_call: TRBV10-3
cdr3_aa: CAIKPRVNEKLFF

d_call: -
j_call: TRBJ1-5
v_call: TRBV27
cdr3_aa: CASSPGGDQPQHF

d_call: -
j_call: TRBJ1-2
v_call: TRBV14
cdr3_aa: CASSQATVHQGYTF

d_call: TRBD2
j_call: TRBJ2-5
v_call: TRBV4-2
cdr3_aa: CASSQDLTSGGETQYF

d_call: -
j_call: TRBJ2-7
v_call: TRBV10-3
cdr3_aa: CAISGLGLGQYF

d_call: -
j_call: TRBJ1-4
v_call: TRBV6-6
cdr3_aa: CASSYRPSGEKLFF

d_call: -
j_call: TRBJ2-7
v_call: TRBV7-2
cdr3_aa: CASSSRARAGGDEQYF

d_call: -
j_call: TRBJ1-6
v_call: TRBV2
cdr3_aa: CASQEGGGPYNSPLHF

d_call: TRBD1
j_call: TRBJ2-5
v_call: TRBV30
cdr3_aa: CAWSEVGGRRETQYF

d_call: TRBD2
j_call: TRBJ2-5
v_call: TRBV18
cdr3_aa: CASSLGLAAQETQYF

d_call: -
j_call: TRBJ1-3
v_call: TRBV10-2
cdr3_aa: CASSESRGSGNTIYF

d_call: TRBD1
j_call: TRBJ1-4
v_call: TRBV27
cdr3_aa: CASSTGTGGEKLFF

d_call: -
j_call: TRBJ2-3
v_call: TRBV4-1
cdr3_aa: CASSQDLLQGPRTDTQYF

d_call: -
j_call: TRBJ2-4
v_call: TRBV29-1
cdr3_aa: CSVGVSAKNIQYF

d_call: -
j_call: TRBJ2-1
v_call: TRBV18
cdr3_aa: CASSPRADGEQFF

d_call: -
j_call: TRBJ1-1
v_call: TRBV6-6
cdr3_aa: CASSYNRQSNTEAFF

d_call: -
j_call: TRBJ1-4
v_call: TRBV27
cdr3_aa: CASSLLPGTRATNEKLFF